This T cell receptor beta chain was found in a study of T cells after yellow fever vaccination (dated by TCRdb to about 2019). About the investigation overall: The SMART-Seq v4 Ultra Low Input RNA kit was used to prepare libraries from fractions with low cell numbers. To track T-cell clones before and after primary and booster YFV17D yellow fever vaccination, bulk TCR alpha and beta repertoires were sequenced longitudinally. Two healthy male donors, one aged 18 to 30 and one aged 30 to 40 years, made up the cohort. Blood was drawn at multiple timepoints before and after primary and secondary immunization, with bulk PBMC replicates and cell subsets isolated. Broader findings and caveats from the paper: The secondary T-cell response was weaker than the primary response but faster, peaking on day 5 instead of day 15. After the booster, most clones that had expanded after primary vaccination were detected again (about 95% of CD4 and around 88% of CD8), suggesting broad maintenance of memory. Computational filtering was required because FACS-sorted repertoires could contain abundant contaminating clonotypes from the bulk population. Only a couple of donors were included in the study, so the extent to which the findings can be generalized is limited. A small share of clonotypes was detected in both CD4 and CD8 compartments, with the overlap likely arising from convergent recombination.

The treatment or condition label here, explained by the study, means: live attenuated yellow fever vaccine strain. At every blood-draw timepoint, two biological replicates of bulk PBMCs were collected. PBMCs were isolated from peripheral blood using a standard Ficoll-Paque protocol. TriZol was used to extract RNA from bulk PBMCs, from CD4 and CD8 fractions, and from dextramer-positive and dextramer-negative fractions. On this clonotype itself: No cognate antigen has been identified for it. No base-level quality is on record; no much larger clone is a single base apart.

These reads were obtained on an Illumina NovaSeq 6000. TCR cDNA was made using 5'RACE template switching, a step that added a universal primer site and unique molecular identifiers. Priming of cDNA synthesis was performed from both the TCR alpha and TCR beta constant segments. Libraries were amplified in two PCR steps, with sample barcodes and sequencing adapters added in the second step. Libraries were sequenced on Illumina HiSeq 2500 (2x100 bp) or NovaSeq (2x150 bp). In the source study's methods: MIGEC handled demultiplexing of reads and collapsing into UMI consensus sequences, while MiXCR performed V(D)J alignment. Vaccine-responding clonotypes were defined with edgeR using replicate PBMC samples, requiring FDR below 0.01 and a log2 fold change above 5 up to day 15. CD4 or CD8 identity was assigned to each bulk clonotype according to whether the clonotype was present at higher abundance in the sequenced CD4 repertoire or the sequenced CD8 repertoire. The public reads were reanalyzed by TCRdb: fastp trimming at Q25, MiXCR alignment, in-frame beta chains only. When rows share a CDR3 protein, they turn into one entry using the most common DNA and genes. These V and J calls rely on TCRdb rather than the paper's analysis. In all, the sample holds 300,000 to 350,000 distinct CDR3 sequences, and 4% of those were seen once. The leading ten clones occupy more than 20% of the sample.

V and J are truncated by 3 bases and 7 bases respectively, leaving an intervening sequence of 19 bases. The CDR3 numbers 15 residues from cysteine through phenylalanine. CDR3 DNA only is kept here, 45 bases in frame from base 1. Per the germline V gene, SGHRS is the CDR1 and YFSETQ is the CDR2. The receptor comes from a man younger than 35 who received the YFV17D yellow fever vaccine. Sequencing used PBMCs, obtained 5 days after the yellow fever booster vaccination. The V and J genes are TRBV5-1 and TRBJ1-1; tentative D gene TRBD1, with 6 bases matching. The CDR3 in this case is CASSSQQGSGVEAFF. In nucleotides, the sequence is TGCGCCAGCAGCTCTCAACAGGGTTCGGGTGTTGAAGCTTTCTTT. The CDR3 plus the reference TRBV5-1 and TRBJ1-1 genes for the other parts give the full variable domain: KAGVTQTPRYLIKTRGQQVTLSCSPISGHRSVSWYQQTPGQGLQFLFEYFSETQRNKGNFPGRFSGRQFSNSRSEMNVSTLELGDSALYLCASSSQQGSGVEAFFGQGTRLTVV.